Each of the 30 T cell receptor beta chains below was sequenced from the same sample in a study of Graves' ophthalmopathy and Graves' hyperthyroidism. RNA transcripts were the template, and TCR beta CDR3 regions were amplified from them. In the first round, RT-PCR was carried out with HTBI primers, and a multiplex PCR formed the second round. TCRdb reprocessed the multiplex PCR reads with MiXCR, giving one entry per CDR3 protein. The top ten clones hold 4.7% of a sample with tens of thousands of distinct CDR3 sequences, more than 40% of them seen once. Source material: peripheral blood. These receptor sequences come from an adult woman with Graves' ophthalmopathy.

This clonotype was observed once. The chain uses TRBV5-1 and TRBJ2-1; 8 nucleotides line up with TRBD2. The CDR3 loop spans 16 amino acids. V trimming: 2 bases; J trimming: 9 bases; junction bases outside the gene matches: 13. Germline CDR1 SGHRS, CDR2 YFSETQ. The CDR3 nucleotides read TGCGCCAGCAGCTTCGGGACGACGGGAGGGAACACTGAGCAGTTCTTC. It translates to CASSFGTTGGNTEQFF. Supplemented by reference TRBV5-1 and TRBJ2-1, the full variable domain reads KAGVTQTPRYLIKTRGQQVTLSCSPISGHRSVSWYQQTPGQGLQFLFEYFSETQRNKGNFPGRFSGRQFSNSRSEMNVSTLELGDSALYLCASSFGTTGGNTEQFFGPGTRLTVL.

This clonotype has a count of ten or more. This CDR3 is CASQSSAYNEQFF. The CDR3 coding sequence is TGTGCCAGTCAGAGTAGCGCCTACAATGAGCAGTTCTTC. This chain links TRBV19 with TRBJ2-1, with D maybe TRBD2 (5 bases). The germline CDR1 and CDR2 sequences are LNHDA and SQIVND (reference sequence). There are 13 residues in the CDR3. V lost 8 bases, J lost 2 bases, and 10 bases lay in between.

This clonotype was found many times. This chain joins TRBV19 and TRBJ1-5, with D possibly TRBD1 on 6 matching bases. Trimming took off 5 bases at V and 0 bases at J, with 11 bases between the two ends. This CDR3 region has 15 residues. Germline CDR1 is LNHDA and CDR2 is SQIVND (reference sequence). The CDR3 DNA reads TGTGCCAGTAGTCGGGGGCTGAATAGCAATCAGCCCCAGCATTTT. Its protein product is CASSRGLNSNQPQHF.

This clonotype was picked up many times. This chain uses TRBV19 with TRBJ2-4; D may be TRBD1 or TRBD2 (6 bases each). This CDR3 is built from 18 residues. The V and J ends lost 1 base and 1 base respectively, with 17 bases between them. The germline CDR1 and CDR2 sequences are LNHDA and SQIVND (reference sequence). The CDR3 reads CASSIGSGGGSAKNIQYF. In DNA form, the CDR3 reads TGTGCCAGTAGTATAGGGAGCGGAGGGGGTTCGGCCAAAAACATTCAGTACTTC.

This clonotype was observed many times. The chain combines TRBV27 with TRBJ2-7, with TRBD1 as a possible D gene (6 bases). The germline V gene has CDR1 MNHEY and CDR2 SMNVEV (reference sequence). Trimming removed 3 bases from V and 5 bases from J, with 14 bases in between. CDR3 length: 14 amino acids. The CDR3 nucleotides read TGTGCCAGCAGTTTGTGGCGGTCAGGGGACGAGCAGTACTTC. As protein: CASSLWRSGDEQYF.

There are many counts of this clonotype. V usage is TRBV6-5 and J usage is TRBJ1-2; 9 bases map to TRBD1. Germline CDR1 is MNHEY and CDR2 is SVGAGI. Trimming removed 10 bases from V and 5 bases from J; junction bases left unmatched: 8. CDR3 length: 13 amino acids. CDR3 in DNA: TGTGCCACTCAGACAGGGGGAGGATATGGCTACACCTTC. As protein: CATQTGGGYGYTF.

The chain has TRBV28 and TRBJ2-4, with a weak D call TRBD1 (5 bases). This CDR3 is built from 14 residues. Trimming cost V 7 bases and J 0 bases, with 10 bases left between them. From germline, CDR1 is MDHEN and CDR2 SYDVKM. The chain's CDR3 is CASIGVLAKNIQYF. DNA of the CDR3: TGTGCCAGCATAGGGGTTTTAGCCAAAAACATTCAGTACTTC. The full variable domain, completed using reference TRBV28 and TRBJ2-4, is DVKVTQSSRYLVKRTGEKVFLECVQDMDHENMFWYRQDPGLGLRLIYFSYDVKMKEKGDIPEGYSVSREKKERFSLILESASTNQTSMYLCASIGVLAKNIQYFGAGTRLSVL.

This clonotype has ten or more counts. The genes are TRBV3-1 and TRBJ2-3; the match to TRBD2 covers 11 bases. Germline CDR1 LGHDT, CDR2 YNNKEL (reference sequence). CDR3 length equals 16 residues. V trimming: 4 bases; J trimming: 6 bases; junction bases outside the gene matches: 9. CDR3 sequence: CASSPSSPSGRDTQYF. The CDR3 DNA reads TGTGCCAGCAGCCCGTCCTCACCTAGCGGGAGGGATACGCAGTATTTT.

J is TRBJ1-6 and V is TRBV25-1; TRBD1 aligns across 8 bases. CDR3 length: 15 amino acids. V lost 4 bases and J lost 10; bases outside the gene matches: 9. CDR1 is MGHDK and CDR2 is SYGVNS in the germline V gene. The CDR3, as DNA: TGTGCCAGCAGTGCTTCGGACAGGGTAGAATCACCCCTCCACTTT. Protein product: CASSASDRVESPLHF.

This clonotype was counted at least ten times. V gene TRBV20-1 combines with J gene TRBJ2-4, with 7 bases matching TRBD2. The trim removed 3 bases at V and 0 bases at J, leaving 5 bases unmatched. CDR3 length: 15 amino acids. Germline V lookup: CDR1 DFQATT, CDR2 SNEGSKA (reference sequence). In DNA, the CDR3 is TGCAGTGCTAGGGCGCGGGAGCTAGCCAAAAACATTCAGTACTTC. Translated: CSARARELAKNIQYF.

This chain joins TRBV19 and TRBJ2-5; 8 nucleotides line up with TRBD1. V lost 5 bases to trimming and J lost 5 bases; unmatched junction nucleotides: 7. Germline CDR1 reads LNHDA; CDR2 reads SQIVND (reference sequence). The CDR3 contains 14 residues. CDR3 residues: CASSEQGARETQYF. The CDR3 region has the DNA TGTGCCAGTAGTGAGCAGGGGGCGCGGGAGACCCAGTACTTC.

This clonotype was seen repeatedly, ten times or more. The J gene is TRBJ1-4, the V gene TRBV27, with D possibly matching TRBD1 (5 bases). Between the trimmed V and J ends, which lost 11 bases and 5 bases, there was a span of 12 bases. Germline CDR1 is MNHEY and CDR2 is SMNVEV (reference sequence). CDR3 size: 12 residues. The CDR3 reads CAGNRTNEKLFF. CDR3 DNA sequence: TGTGCCGGTAACAGGACGAATGAAAAACTGTTTTTT.

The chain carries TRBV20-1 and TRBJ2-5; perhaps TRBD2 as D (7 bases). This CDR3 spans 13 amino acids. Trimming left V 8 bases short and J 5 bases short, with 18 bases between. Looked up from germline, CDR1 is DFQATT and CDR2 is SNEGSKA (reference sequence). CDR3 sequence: CSRTGGRGETQYF. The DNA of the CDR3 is TGCAGTAGAACGGGGGGCCGAGGGGAGACCCAGTACTTC.

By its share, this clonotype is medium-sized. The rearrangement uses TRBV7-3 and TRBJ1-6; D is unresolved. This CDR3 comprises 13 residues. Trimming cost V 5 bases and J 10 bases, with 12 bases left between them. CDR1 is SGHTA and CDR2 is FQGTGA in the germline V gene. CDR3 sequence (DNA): TGTGCCAGCAGCCAAGGGTTAGGATCACCCCTCCACTTT. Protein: CASSQGLGSPLHF.

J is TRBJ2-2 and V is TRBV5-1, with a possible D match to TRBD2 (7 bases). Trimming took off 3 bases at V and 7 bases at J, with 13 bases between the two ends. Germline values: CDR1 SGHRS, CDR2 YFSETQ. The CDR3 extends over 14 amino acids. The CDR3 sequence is CASSWGAGVGELFF. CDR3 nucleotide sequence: TGCGCCAGCAGCTGGGGGGCGGGGGTCGGGGAGCTGTTTTTT. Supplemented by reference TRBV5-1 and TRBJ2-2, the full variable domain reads KAGVTQTPRYLIKTRGQQVTLSCSPISGHRSVSWYQQTPGQGLQFLFEYFSETQRNKGNFPGRFSGRQFSNSRSEMNVSTLELGDSALYLCASSWGAGVGELFFGEGSRLTVL.

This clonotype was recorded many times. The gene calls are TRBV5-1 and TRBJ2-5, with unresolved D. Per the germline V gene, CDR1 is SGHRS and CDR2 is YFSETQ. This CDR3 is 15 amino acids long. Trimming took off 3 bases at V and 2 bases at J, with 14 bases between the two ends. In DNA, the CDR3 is TGCGCCAGCAGCTGGGCCCTTGGCGGACAAGAGACCCAGTACTTC. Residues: CASSWALGGQETQYF. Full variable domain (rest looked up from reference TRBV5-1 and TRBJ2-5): KAGVTQTPRYLIKTRGQQVTLSCSPISGHRSVSWYQQTPGQGLQFLFEYFSETQRNKGNFPGRFSGRQFSNSRSEMNVSTLELGDSALYLCASSWALGGQETQYFGPGTRLLVL.

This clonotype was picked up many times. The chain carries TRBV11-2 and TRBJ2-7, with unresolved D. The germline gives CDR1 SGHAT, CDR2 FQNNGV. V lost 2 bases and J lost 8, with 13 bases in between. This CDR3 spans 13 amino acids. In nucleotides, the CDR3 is TGTGCCAGCAGCTTACCTGGGCCCGTGAAGCAGTACTTC. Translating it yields CASSLPGPVKQYF.

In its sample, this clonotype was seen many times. CDR3 nucleotides: TGTGCCAGCAGGACGGCTAATTCACCCCTCCACTTT. Its translation is CASRTANSPLHF. The chain carries TRBV27 and TRBJ1-6; D unclear. Between the trimmed V and J ends, which lost 6 bases and 6 bases, there was a span of 6 bases. Germline V gene sequence: CDR1 MNHEY, CDR2 SMNVEV (reference sequence). The CDR3 is made up of 12 amino acids.

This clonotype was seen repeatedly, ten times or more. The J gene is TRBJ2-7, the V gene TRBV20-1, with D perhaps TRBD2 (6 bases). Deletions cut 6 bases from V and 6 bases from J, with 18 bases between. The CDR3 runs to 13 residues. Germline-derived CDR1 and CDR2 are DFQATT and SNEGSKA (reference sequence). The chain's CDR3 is CSAISGGGPEQYF. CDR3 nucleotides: TGCAGTGCCATTTCTGGGGGAGGCCCCGAGCAGTACTTC.

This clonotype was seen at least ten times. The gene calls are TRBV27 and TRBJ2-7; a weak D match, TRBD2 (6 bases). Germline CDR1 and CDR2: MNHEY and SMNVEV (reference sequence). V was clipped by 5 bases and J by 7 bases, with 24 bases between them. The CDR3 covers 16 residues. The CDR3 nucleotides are TGTGCCAGCAGTCATTTAACCGGGACTCTAAGGAGGGAGCAGTACTTC. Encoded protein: CASSHLTGTLRREQYF.

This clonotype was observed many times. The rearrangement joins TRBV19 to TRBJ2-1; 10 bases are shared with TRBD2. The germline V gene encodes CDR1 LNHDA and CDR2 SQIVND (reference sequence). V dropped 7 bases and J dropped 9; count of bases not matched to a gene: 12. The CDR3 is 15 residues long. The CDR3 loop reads CASNPIAGGKGEQFF. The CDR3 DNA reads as TGTGCCAGTAATCCCATAGCGGGAGGAAAGGGTGAGCAGTTCTTC.

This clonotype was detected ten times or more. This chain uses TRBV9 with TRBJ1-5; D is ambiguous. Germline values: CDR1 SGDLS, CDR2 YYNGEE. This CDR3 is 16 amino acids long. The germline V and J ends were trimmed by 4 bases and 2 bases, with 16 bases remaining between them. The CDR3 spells CASSTHPGDGNQPQHF. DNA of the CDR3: TGTGCCAGCAGCACCCACCCTGGGGATGGCAATCAGCCCCAGCATTTT.

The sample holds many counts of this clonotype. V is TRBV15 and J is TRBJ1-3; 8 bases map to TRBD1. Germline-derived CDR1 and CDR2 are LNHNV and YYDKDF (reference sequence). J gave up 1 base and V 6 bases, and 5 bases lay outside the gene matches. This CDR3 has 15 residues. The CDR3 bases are TGTGCCACCAGTAGGACAGGGTTTTCTGGAAACACCATATATTTT. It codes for CATSRTGFSGNTIYF.

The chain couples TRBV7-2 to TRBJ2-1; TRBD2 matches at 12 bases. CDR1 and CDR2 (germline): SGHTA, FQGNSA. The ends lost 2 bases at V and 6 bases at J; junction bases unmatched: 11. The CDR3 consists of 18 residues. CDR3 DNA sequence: TGTGCCAGCAGCTTAAGGCTAGCGGGGGGGGCCAGGAGCAATGAGCAGTTCTTC. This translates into CASSLRLAGGARSNEQFF.

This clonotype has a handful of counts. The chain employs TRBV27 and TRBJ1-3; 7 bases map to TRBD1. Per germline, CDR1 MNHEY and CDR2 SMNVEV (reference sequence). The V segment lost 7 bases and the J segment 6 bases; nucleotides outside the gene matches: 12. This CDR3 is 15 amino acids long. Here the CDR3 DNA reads TGTGCCAGCACCCACAGACAGGGACTAATAAACACCATATATTTT. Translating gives CASTHRQGLINTIYF.

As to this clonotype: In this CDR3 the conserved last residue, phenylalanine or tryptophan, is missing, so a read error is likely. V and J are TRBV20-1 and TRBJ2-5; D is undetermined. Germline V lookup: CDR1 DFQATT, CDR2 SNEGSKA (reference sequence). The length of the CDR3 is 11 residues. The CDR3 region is CSALKQETQYC. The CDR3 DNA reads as TGTAGTGCTCTAAAACAAGAGACCCAGTACTGC.

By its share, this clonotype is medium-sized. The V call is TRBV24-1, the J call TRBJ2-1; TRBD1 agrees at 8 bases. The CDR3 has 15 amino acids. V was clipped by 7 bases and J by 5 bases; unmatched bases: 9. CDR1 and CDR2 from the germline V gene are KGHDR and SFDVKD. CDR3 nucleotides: TGTGCCACCAGGGGGGAGGACAGGGACAACAATGAGCAGTTCTTC. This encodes CATRGEDRDNNEQFF.

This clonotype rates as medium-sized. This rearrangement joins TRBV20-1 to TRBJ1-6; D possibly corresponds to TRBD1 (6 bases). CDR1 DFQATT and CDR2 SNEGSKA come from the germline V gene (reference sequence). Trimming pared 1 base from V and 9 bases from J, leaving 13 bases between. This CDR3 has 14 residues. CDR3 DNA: TGCAGTGCTAGAGTGGACAGTCCAACTTCACCCCTCCACTTT. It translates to CSARVDSPTSPLHF.

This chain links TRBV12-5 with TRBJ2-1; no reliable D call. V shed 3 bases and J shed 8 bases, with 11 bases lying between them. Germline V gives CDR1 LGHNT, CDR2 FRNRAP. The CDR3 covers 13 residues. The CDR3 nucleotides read TGTGCTAGTGGTTTTATGGCCGGAGATGAGCAGTTCTTC. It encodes CASGFMAGDEQFF. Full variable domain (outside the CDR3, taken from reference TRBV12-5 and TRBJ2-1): DARVTQTPRHKVTEMGQEVTMRCQPILGHNTVFWYRQTMMQGLELLAYFRNRAPLDDSGMPKDRFSAEMPDATLATLKIQPSEPRDSAVYFCASGFMAGDEQFFGPGTRLTVL.

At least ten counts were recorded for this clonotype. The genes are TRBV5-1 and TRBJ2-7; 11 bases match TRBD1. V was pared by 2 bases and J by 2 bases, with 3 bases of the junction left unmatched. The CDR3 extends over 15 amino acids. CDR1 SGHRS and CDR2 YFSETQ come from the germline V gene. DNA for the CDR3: TGCGCCAGCAGCTTAGGGACAGGGGGGACCTACGAGCAGTACTTC. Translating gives CASSLGTGGTYEQYF.